This entry lists 6 T cell receptor beta chains sequenced from one sample in a study of blood T cell repertoires in COVID-19. Using immunoSEQ multiplex PCR, the repertoire was profiled, and TCRdb retains in-frame clones only, with some absent. The sample lists approximately 160,000 clones; approximately 88% were seen once. Sequencing used peripheral blood. The receptor source for this set is an elderly woman with active or convalescent COVID-19.

V gene TRBV5-4 combines with J gene TRBJ1-2; a weak D match, TRBD1 (5 bases). CDR1 and CDR2 (germline): SGHNT, YYREEE (reference sequence). With 5 bases removed from V and 2 bases from J, the gap between germline ends came to 16 bases. This CDR3 contains 15 residues. The CDR3 nucleotides are TGTGCCAGCAGTTACGAAGCAGGGCAAAACTATGGCTACACCTTC. Translation: CASSYEAGQNYGYTF.

This chain connects TRBV28 to TRBJ2-1; 8 bases are a match to TRBD2. The trim removed 1 base at V and 4 bases at J, leaving 3 bases unmatched. Looked up from germline, CDR1 is MDHEN and CDR2 is SYDVKM. CDR3 length: 15 amino acids. As DNA, the CDR3 is TGTGCCAGCAGTTTATCCCGGGGGGGTTACAATGAGCAGTTCTTC. Residues: CASSLSRGGYNEQFF.

The chain is built from TRBV7-3 and TRBJ2-1; 7 nucleotides line up with TRBD2. This CDR3 contains 12 residues. Germline V gene sequence: CDR1 SGHTA, CDR2 FQGTGA. V gave up 4 bases and J gave up 11 bases; unmatched junction bases: 5. In DNA form, the CDR3 reads TGTGCCAGCAGCTCGTACGGGGGGAAGCAGTTCTTC. This codes for CASSSYGGKQFF.

The chain joins TRBV3-1 (or the pseudogene TRBV3-2) to TRBJ2-3; a possible D gene is TRBD1 (5 bases). Germline V gene lookup returns CDR1 LGHDT and CDR2 YNNKEL (reference sequence). V lost 4 bases, J lost 5 bases, and 13 bases lay in between. The CDR3 contains 14 residues. The CDR3 region is CASSPQGARDTQYF. The CDR3 coding sequence is TGTGCCAGCAGCCCTCAAGGGGCGAGAGATACGCAGTATTTT.

This clone has a handful of counts. This chain uses TRBV7-3 with TRBJ2-7; 9 bases line up with TRBD1. CDR1 and CDR2 (germline): SGHTA, FQGTGA. The CDR3 totals 15 residues. Unmatched junction bases numbered 7, after V lost 2 bases and J lost 5 bases. The CDR3: CASSLRRDRVNEQYF. The DNA of the CDR3 is TGTGCCAGCAGCTTACGCCGGGACAGGGTCAACGAGCAGTACTTC. Drawing the rest from reference TRBV7-3 and TRBJ2-7, the complete variable domain is GAGVSQTPSNKVTEKGKYVELRCDPISGHTALYWYRQSLGQGPEFLIYFQGTGAADDSGLPNDRFFAVRPEGSVSTLKIQRTERGDSAVYLCASSLRRDRVNEQYFGPGTRLTVT.

The CDR3 protein is CASSVIYMGGSYNSPLHF. In nucleotides, the CDR3 is TGTGCCAGCAGCGTTATATACATGGGGGGCTCCTATAATTCACCCCTCCACTTT. The genes are TRBV27 and TRBJ1-6; the D gene is possibly TRBD1 (5 bases). This CDR3 is 18 amino acids long. The V end was cut by 6 bases, the J end by 0 bases, with 18 bases between. Germline V gene lookup returns CDR1 MNHEY and CDR2 SMNVEV (reference sequence).